The clone carrying this TCR beta chain was recorded many times. Its antigen is not identified. This sample was included in a study of human T cells and chemical hapten exposure. As for the study in general: Patches that contained 0.01% DPC were applied to the upper back and read at 6 days. The study, taken as a whole, reports: Compared with pre-sensitization or healthy control sets, expanded TCRs clustered more.

TCRdb fed the RACE reads into MiXCR, producing one record per CDR3 protein. The sample contains 350,000 to 400,000 distinct CDR3 sequences, around 6% of which appear only once. The germline V gene has CDR1 DFQATT and CDR2 SNEGSKA (reference sequence). The junction had 8 bases not matched to a gene; V was cut back by 4 bases and J by 7 bases. This CDR3 has 13 amino acids. Stated time point: patch test 2, 6 weeks after DPC sensitization. Treatment: therapeutic diphenylcyclopropenone sensitization with weekly scalp DPC. Sample: whole blood, taken in connection with sensitization to the hapten diphenylcyclopropenone (DPC). This sequence originates from a young woman with alopecia areata. Some clones in this sample may be carry-over from other donors' samples. The V gene is TRBV20-1, the J gene TRBJ1-2; 8 bases align to TRBD1. CDR3 in DNA: TGCAGTGCTAAAACAGGGGGACTGGCTGGCTACACCTTC. It encodes CSAKTGGLAGYTF.